These T cell receptor beta chains were read from a single sample in a study of CD8 T cells in ankylosing spondylitis. TCRdb used MiXCR to reprocess the 5' RACE reads, holding one entry per CDR3 protein. The sample yields some 130,000 distinct CDR3 sequences, roughly 13% seen once. Source material: blood, either unsorted or a sorted T cell fraction (not recorded which). These receptors were collected from a female donor with ankylosing spondylitis or in good health (not recorded which). CDR3s include the opening cysteine and the closing phenylalanine or tryptophan. The D gene is left open where the match is weak. Where a row states a size, it is once, few, many or the class of an expanded clone; other rows omit it.

cdr3_nt	cdr3_aa	clone_size	v_call	j_call	d_call
TGCGCCAGCAGCTTGACTAGCGGGAGTCCAGAGACCCAGTACTTC	CASSLTSGSPETQYF	many	TRBV5-1	TRBJ2-5	TRBD2
TGTGCCAGCAGCTTTCCAGGGGGAGCCCGCAATGAGCAGTTCTTC	CASSFPGGARNEQFF	many	TRBV5-6	TRBJ2-1	TRBD1
TGCAGTGCTAGAAACGCCTTTGGGGCGGGAGATACGCAGTATTTT	CSARNAFGAGDTQYF	many	TRBV20-1	TRBJ2-3	NA
TGCAGTGCTGGGGTCGGAGGGGCGGGCACAGATACGCAGTATTTT	CSAGVGGAGTDTQYF	many	TRBV20-1	TRBJ2-3	NA
TGCGCCAGCAGCCAAGCGTCCAAACCCCAAGAGACCCAGTACTTC	CASSQASKPQETQYF	many	TRBV4-1	TRBJ2-5	NA
TGCAGTGCTAGGACCAGGGACAGTTCTAACACCTTC	CSARTRDSSNTF	many	TRBV20-1	TRBJ1-2	TRBD1
TGCGCCAGCAGCTTCCAGCCCGGGACAGATAATCAGCCCCAGCATTTT	CASSFQPGTDNQPQHF	few	TRBV5-1	TRBJ1-5	TRBD1
TGCGCCAGCAGCTTGGTGGACAATGAGCAGTTCTTC	CASSLVDNEQFF	NA	TRBV5-1	TRBJ2-1	NA
TGTGCCAGCACCCTTCGGGCAGGGAATTATGGCTACACCTTC	CASTLRAGNYGYTF	many	TRBV27	TRBJ1-2	NA
TGCAGCGCTATAGGACTAGCGGGAGGCGAGCAGTACTTC	CSAIGLAGGEQYF	many	TRBV29-1	TRBJ2-7	TRBD2
TGCGCCAGCAGCTTGGAGTCAGGGGGGTTCTACGAGCAGTACTTC	CASSLESGGFYEQYF	many	TRBV5-1	TRBJ2-7	NA
TGCAGTTTACAGGGTTTAGAGACCCAGTACTTC	CSLQGLETQYF	many	TRBV20-1	TRBJ2-5	NA
TGTGCCAGCAACCCGGGACAGGGGTTAACCCAGTACTTC	CASNPGQGLTQYF	many	TRBV6-1	TRBJ2-5	TRBD1
TGTGCCAGCAGCTTAGGGTCAGGACAACATGGGTTATTCTTC	CASSLGSGQHGLFF	NA	TRBV7-9	TRBJ2-1	NA
TGTGCCAGCAGTTACCAGCCCGATAGATTGGGTAACTATGGCTACACCTTC	CASSYQPDRLGNYGYTF	many	TRBV6-5	TRBJ1-2	NA
TGTGCCAGCAGTCCACTAGCGGGAGGGCCTTTCGAGCAGTACTTC	CASSPLAGGPFEQYF	NA	TRBV27	TRBJ2-7	TRBD2
TGCAGTGCTCGGGGGGGCTCCTACAATGAGCAGTTCTTC	CSARGGSYNEQFF	few	TRBV20-1	TRBJ2-1	TRBD2
TGTGCCAGCAGCCTATGGGGAGAATACGAGCAGTACTTC	CASSLWGEYEQYF	few	TRBV7-9	TRBJ2-7	NA
TGTGCCAGCAGTTTTGGGAGAAATCAGCCCCAGCATTTT	CASSFGRNQPQHF	many	TRBV12-3/TRBV12-4	TRBJ1-5	NA
TGTGCCAGCAGGAGGAGCGGGAGTGGCGATGAGCAGTTCTTC	CASRRSGSGDEQFF	NA	TRBV6-1	TRBJ2-1	TRBD2
TGTGCCAGCGCTTTTTCAGGGGCCCCGCATCAAGGGCAGTTCTTC	CASAFSGAPHQGQFF	NA	TRBV11-2	TRBJ2-1	NA
TGCAGTGCTAGAGATCTGGGCGAGCAGTACTTC	CSARDLGEQYF	NA	TRBV20-1	TRBJ2-7	NA
TGTGCCAGCACCTCACGGGACACTTACTATGGCTACACCTTC	CASTSRDTYYGYTF	few	TRBV6-1	TRBJ1-2	NA
TGTGCCAGCAGCTACAGGGGGGGAGACTATGGCTACACCTTC	CASSYRGGDYGYTF	few	TRBV27	TRBJ1-2	TRBD1
TGTGCCAGCAGTTTCTCGGTGGGAGGGTACACCGGGGAGCTGTTTTTT	CASSFSVGGYTGELFF	NA	TRBV12-3/TRBV12-4	TRBJ2-2	TRBD2
TGCAGTGCTAGAGATCTCGATCTAGGTGAGGCAGATACGCAGTATTTT	CSARDLDLGEADTQYF	many	TRBV20-1	TRBJ2-3	NA
TGTGCCAGCTCGCCTACCGTCGACGGGTTTTCCTACGAGCAGTACTTC	CASSPTVDGFSYEQYF	NA	TRBV18	TRBJ2-7	NA
TGTGCCATCGGGGCTCGGACAGATAACTATGGCTACACCTTC	CAIGARTDNYGYTF	many	TRBV10-3	TRBJ1-2	NA
TGTGCCATCAGTGGGGCAGGGAGTAACTATGGCTACACCTTC	CAISGAGSNYGYTF	many	TRBV10-3	TRBJ1-2	NA
TGTGCCAGCAGTTTAAAGGGGAGAGGCTCCTACAATGAGCAGTTCTTC	CASSLKGRGSYNEQFF	NA	TRBV28	TRBJ2-1	NA
TGCGCCAGCAGCTTGGAGGGACAGATCTACGAGCAGTACTTC	CASSLEGQIYEQYF	few	TRBV5-1	TRBJ2-7	TRBD1
TGTGCCAGCAGCATATACGATGAGCAGTTCTTC	CASSIYDEQFF	NA	TRBV27	TRBJ2-1	NA
TGCAGTGCTAGAGATGCGGGGGGCGTAAACACCATATATTTT	CSARDAGGVNTIYF	NA	TRBV20-1	TRBJ1-3	NA
TGTGCCAGCAGTCGGAGGACTAGCGGGAACACCGGGGAGCTGTTTTTT	CASSRRTSGNTGELFF	few	TRBV7-2	TRBJ2-2	TRBD2
TGTGCCAGCTCACGATTACAGGTCTCAGGGGCAACTAATGAAAAACTGTTTTTT	CASSRLQVSGATNEKLFF	few	TRBV18	TRBJ1-4	NA